This T cell receptor (beta chain) came from a study of identical twins. Between the trimmed V and J ends, which lost 6 bases and 7 bases, there was a span of 18 bases. This CDR3 has 14 residues. This clonotype was recorded a few times. TCRdb ran MiXCR on the 5' RACE reads and lists one entry per CDR3 protein. Found here are approximately 600,000 distinct CDR3 sequences, around 7.5% of them singletons; the top ten hold approximately 1.5%. This sample was shared with a second study, whose subject was yellow fever vaccine responses in identical twins.

The TCR sequence derives from a woman under 30 in good health. Sequences were obtained from PBMCs. The rearrangement uses TRBV12-3 or TRBV12-4 and TRBJ1-2, with D possibly being TRBD1 (6 bases). CDR3 sequence (DNA): TGTGCCAGCAGCCAAGAGGGGGGACCTCTTGGCTACACCTTC. Its protein is CASSQEGGPLGYTF.